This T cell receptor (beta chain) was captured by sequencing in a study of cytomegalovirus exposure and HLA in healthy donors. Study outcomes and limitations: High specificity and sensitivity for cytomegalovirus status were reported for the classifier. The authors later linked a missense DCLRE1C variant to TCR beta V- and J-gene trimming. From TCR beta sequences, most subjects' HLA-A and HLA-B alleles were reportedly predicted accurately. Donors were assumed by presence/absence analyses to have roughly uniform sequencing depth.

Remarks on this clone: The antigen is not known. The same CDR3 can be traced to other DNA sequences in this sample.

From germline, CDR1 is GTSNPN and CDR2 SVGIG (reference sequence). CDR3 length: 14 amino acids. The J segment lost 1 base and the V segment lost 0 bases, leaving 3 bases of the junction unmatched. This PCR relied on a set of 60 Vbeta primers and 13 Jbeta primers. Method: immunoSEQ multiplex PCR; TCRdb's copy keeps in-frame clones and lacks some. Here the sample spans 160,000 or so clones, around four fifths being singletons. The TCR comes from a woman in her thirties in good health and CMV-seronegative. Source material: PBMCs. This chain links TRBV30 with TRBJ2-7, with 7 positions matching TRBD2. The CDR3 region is CAWSVGGGSYEQYF. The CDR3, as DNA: TGTGCCTGGAGTGTTGGGGGAGGGTCCTACGAGCAGTACTTC.